This is a list of T cell receptor beta chains from one sample in a study of PD-1 blockade in mismatch repair-deficient tumors. Sequencing was performed with immunoSEQ multiplex PCR; in TCRdb, only in-frame clones are kept and a portion is missing. The sample includes around 50,000 clones, 77% of them seen just once. The material was PBMCs, obtained before pembrolizumab treatment. Every receptor here comes from an adult with mismatch repair-deficient cancer. The CDR3 runs from the conserved cysteine through the conserved F or W. Clone size, where shown, is once, few, many, or a class for clones that have expanded.

V gene: TRBV6-5; J gene: TRBJ1-1; clone size: -; CDR3 protein: CASSFFPLNTEAFF
V gene: TRBV19; J gene: TRBJ1-2; clone size: -; CDR3 protein: CASSMYSGTAFGYTF
V gene: TRBV7-9; J gene: TRBJ2-5; clone size: -; CDR3 protein: CASSLPIGQETQYF
V gene: TRBV7-6; J gene: TRBJ2-7; clone size: once; CDR3 protein: CASSSSYYEQYF
V gene: TRBV7-9; J gene: TRBJ1-1; clone size: -; CDR3 protein: CASSFEGWTEAFF
V gene: TRBV9; J gene: TRBJ2-1; clone size: few; CDR3 protein: CASSLRTPLAPNEQFF
V gene: TRBV11-3; J gene: TRBJ2-3; clone size: -; CDR3 protein: CASASYASTDTQYF
V gene: TRBV27; J gene: TRBJ1-1; clone size: -; CDR3 protein: CASSNQMGAFF
V gene: TRBV12-5; J gene: TRBJ2-6; clone size: -; CDR3 protein: CASGLVRQGATGANVLTF
V gene: TRBV11-2; J gene: TRBJ2-7; clone size: -; CDR3 protein: CASSLSGLVEEQYF
V gene: TRBV7-6; J gene: TRBJ2-1; clone size: once; CDR3 protein: CASSLAGGGEQFF
V gene: TRBV2; J gene: TRBJ2-7; clone size: -; CDR3 protein: CASSLQGTGAYEQYF
V gene: TRBV5-1; J gene: TRBJ2-1; clone size: -; CDR3 protein: CASSLELAGPYNEQFF
V gene: TRBV29-1; J gene: TRBJ2-1; clone size: -; CDR3 protein: CSEREGLNEQFF
V gene: TRBV27; J gene: TRBJ1-5; clone size: few; CDR3 protein: CASTAVGSSQPQHF
V gene: TRBV5-1; J gene: TRBJ1-1; clone size: -; CDR3 protein: CASSLPGQGVNTEAFF
V gene: TRBV5-6; J gene: TRBJ2-1; clone size: -; CDR3 protein: CASSFLRDNEQFF
V gene: TRBV5-3; J gene: TRBJ1-4; clone size: -; CDR3 protein: CARSLEGLRLPTNEKLFF
V gene: TRBV19; J gene: TRBJ2-6; clone size: -; CDR3 protein: CASNEGTGANVLTF